This T cell receptor (beta chain) emerged from a study of T cells in tuberculosis. Study results and caveats: Shorter CDR3-alpha in active tuberculosis partly drove smaller distances.

Time point: new active TB diagnosis, blood taken before or within 7 days of starting treatment. Assay used: immunoSEQ multiplex PCR; TCRdb lists only in-frame clones, some missing. The sample includes 20,000 to 25,000 clones, about 85% of them seen just once. V was trimmed by 0 bases and J by 2 bases, leaving 9 bases between them. The CDR3 loop spans 15 amino acids. The germline V gene has CDR1 SGHTA and CDR2 FQGNSA. A note on this clone: Its antigen remains unidentified.

The material sequenced was PBMCs, taken at tuberculosis diagnosis. The rearrangement links TRBV7-2 to TRBJ2-3; D is possibly TRBD2 (7 bases). The receptor comes from an adult with tuberculosis. The CDR3 sequence: CASSLAGGPTDTQYF. As DNA, the CDR3 is TGTGCCAGCAGCTTAGCGGGGGGGCCCACAGATACGCAGTATTTT.